This T cell receptor (beta chain) was found in a study of blood T cell repertoires in COVID-19. Study background: Whether acute or convalescent, the COVID-19 samples came from the United States, Italy and Spain. PBMCs, B-cell-depleted T cells, or T cells were the source of the cDNA or gDNA that made up the material.

Only in-frame clones appear in the TCRdb table, and some are missing; sequencing was by immunoSEQ multiplex PCR. The sample records 40,000 to 45,000 clones, approximately 91% being singletons. The V end was cut by 3 bases, the J end by 3 bases, with 17 bases between. The length of the CDR3 is 17 residues. Germline V gene lookup returns CDR1 SGHTA and CDR2 FQGTGA. This clonotype was sampled from a human donor in a cohort sampled during active COVID-19. The sample consisted of peripheral blood. The chain uses TRBV7-3 and TRBJ2-2; D is perhaps TRBD1 (5 bases). The CDR3 nucleotides are TGTGCCAGCAGCTTTGTCTGGGCAGGGTGGGACACCGGGGAGCTGTTTTTT. This codes for CASSFVWAGWDTGELFF.